This T cell receptor (beta chain) was found in a study of vaccination and CD4 T cells after COVID-19 (dated by TCRdb to 2022 to 2024). With respect to the entire study: SARS-CoV-2 positivity had been established in the convalescent patients by nasal swab PCR, and mild disease was recorded in eight to ten of these patients and severe disease in one. Two doses of either the Pfizer-BioNTech BNT162b2 vaccine (n=8) or the Moderna mRNA-1273 vaccine (n=2) were administered to participants. Post-vaccine blood samples were collected a median of about 69 days after the second vaccine dose, ranging from roughly 12 to 241 days. The cultures were stimulated with overlapping spike peptide pools from SARS-CoV-2 and from the common cold coronaviruses HCoV-NL63, HCoV-OC43 and HCoV-229E. Post-COVID blood samples from convalescent patients were collected a median of 101 days after diagnosis, with a range of roughly 35 to 161 days. As controls, cultures received a CEFX viral epitope pool (the positive control), an HIV-1 Nef peptide pool (the negative control), or no peptide at all. The convalescent cohort comprised six males and four females, including two Hispanic individuals, seven Caucasians, two Asians and one multiracial person. In 10 COVID-19 convalescent patients and a handful of infection-naive healthy vaccine recipients, researchers compared the spike-specific CD4+ TCR repertoire from before mRNA vaccination with the repertoire from after. General findings and caveats noted by the study authors: Relatively few convalescent patients were included in the study, and early timepoints after natural infection were not analyzed. Among the post-vaccine SARS-CoV-2-reactive clones in convalescent patients, a median 86.3% showed up only after vaccination, which suggests vaccine-specific priming. Of the vaccine-specific clones in convalescent patients, 304 of 307, or nearly all, reacted only to SARS-CoV-2 spike and did not cross-react with common cold coronaviruses. The median number of SARS-CoV-2-reactive clonotypes rose from under 25 after infection to 30 to 45 after vaccination, but the change was not significant.

Interpreted using the paper, the treatment or condition label stands for: approximately nine-day PBMC culture with coronavirus spike peptide pools or control peptides (ViraFEST assay). To expand antigen-specific T cells with peptide pools and then pick out the expanded clonotypes through TCR sequencing, the study relied on the ViraFEST assay. The positive SARS-CoV-2 PCR tests of the convalescent patients were dated from March to December 2020, before the Alpha, Beta and Delta variants emerged in the United States. Fewer than 2.5 million PBMCs per well were cultured in IMDM with approximately 5% human AB serum and around 10 IU/ml IL-2, plus 10 ug/ml peptide pools. On days 3 and 7, half of the culture medium was replaced with fresh IL-2-containing medium. After approximately eleven days of culture, CD4+ T cells were isolated by negative selection using the EasySep CD4+ T cell isolation kit. PBMCs were separated from whole blood using Ficoll-Paque Plus gradient centrifugation and then either used fresh or cryopreserved at -140C. In general, triplicate wells were set up for every culture condition.

The sample holds a few counts of this clonotype. Its target antigen remains unknown. Per-base qualities were not stored, and no clone one base away is much larger. The library was made by PCR. DNA from cultured CD4+ T cells underwent TCR sequencing with the Oncomine TCR Beta short-read assay at the Johns Hopkins FTIC core. The QIAamp micro DNA kit was used to extract genomic DNA from the cultured CD4+ T cells. Oncomine TCR Beta libraries made from cultured CD4+ T cells were pooled using unique dual indexes and sequenced on an Illumina iSeq 100. The published analysis was carried out like this. Non-productive sequences were filtered out, and CDR3s that did not start with C, did not end with F or W, or were shorter than 7 amino acids were discarded. Antigen-specific clonotypes were identified using the MANAFEST web application through comparison of peptide-stimulated wells with reference and other culture wells. Positive clones required FDR below 0.05, an odds ratio above 5, and productive frequency above 0.1% in at least two of three replicate wells. Clonotypes that were significantly expanded in both SARS-CoV-2 spike wells and at least one common cold coronavirus spike condition were defined as cross-reactive. CDR3 homology was assessed with Levenshtein distances (stringdist) and unrooted phylogenetic trees (ape) in R version 3.6.1. TCRdb itself trimmed the public reads at Q25 with fastp, ran MiXCR and retained productive beta chains. Rows are unified per CDR3 protein, each entry keeping the most common DNA and genes. TCRdb's processing, not the study's, gives the V and J calls here. The sample table lists more than 10,000 distinct CDR3 sequences, around a third of them with a count of one. The ten largest clones take up approximately 14% of the sample.

V ends up 0 bases short and J 9 bases short, with an unmatched junction base count of 2. Its CDR3 holds 15 amino acids, cysteine through phenylalanine. CDR3 DNA only is kept here, 45 bases in frame from base 1. CDR1 and CDR2 (SGHVS, FNYEAQ) derive from the germline V gene. The sequenced sample was CD4+ T cells from blood, cultured in vitro, obtained after SARS-CoV-2 vaccination. The rearranged chain carries TRBV7-6 and TRBJ1-6; 10 of the junction bases match TRBD1. The receptor was derived from a human donor who had recovered from COVID-19. The nucleotide sequence is TGTGCCAGCAGCTTAGCGACAGGGGGCTTTTCACCCCTCCACTTT. It encodes CASSLATGGFSPLHF.